This T cell receptor (beta chain) was recovered during a study of T cell responses to AZD1222 COVID-19 vaccine. In germline, CDR1 is MDHEN, CDR2 SYDVKM. The CDR3 consists of 14 residues. V lost 0 bases and J 3 bases, leaving 6 bases between the germline ends. General study findings and limits: Repertoires were collected only later (after the peak T cell response had occurred). CD4 TCRs linked to vaccination spanned spike, dominating at 160-218 and 743-854. Baseline antibody screening turned up just a handful of seropositive AZD1222 recipients. Clonal diversity was possibly underestimated; the donors were predominantly white British and more often female.

This clone was observed a handful of times. What it binds is unknown. Profiled with immunoSEQ multiplex PCR; TCRdb holds only in-frame clones, not every one. There are about 140,000 clones in the sample; 91% occur only once, and around 6.9% lies in the top ten. This rearrangement joins TRBV28 to TRBJ1-5; D is unclear. The receptor was derived from an adult who received the MenACWY meningococcal vaccine as a control. The starting material was peripheral blood, obtained 28 days after the second dose of the MenACWY control vaccine. Here the CDR3 DNA reads TGTGCCAGCAGTTTATGGGGTAACAATCAGCCCCAGCATTTT. Protein sequence: CASSLWGNNQPQHF.